This note documents a single T cell receptor beta chain sequence. Its specificity is unknown. This sample is drawn from a study of shared clonotypes between healthy human individuals. Germline loops: CDR1 MNHNS, CDR2 SASEGT. The CDR3 is 15 amino acids. With 6 bases clipped from V and 2 bases from J, the junction kept 8 bases outside the gene matches. Findings of the study overall: Rarefaction showed that sequencing of sorted subsets was incomplete (despite large depth). Relative to clonotypes present in all four donors, those not shared had lower generation probabilities.

In the source study's methods: Filtering of immunoSEQ junctional sequences could not match full-length read filtering. The assay was immunoSEQ multiplex PCR, and TCRdb's table has in-frame clones only and misses some. The DNA gave D and trimming, while V, J and clone size come from that table. The sample lists around 2,000,000 clones, roughly 96% seen once, with roughly 0.13% in the top ten. Sequencing used naive CD4+ T cells sorted from blood. The subset denotes: CD45RA+ positively selected. The TCR was taken from a man aged 18 to 35 in good health. V is TRBV6-1 and J is TRBJ1-1; 8 nucleotides agree with TRBD1. For the CDR3, the DNA is TGTGCCAGCAGACCCCGGGACAGGATTAACACTGAAGCTTTCTTT. The encoded protein is CASRPRDRINTEAFF.